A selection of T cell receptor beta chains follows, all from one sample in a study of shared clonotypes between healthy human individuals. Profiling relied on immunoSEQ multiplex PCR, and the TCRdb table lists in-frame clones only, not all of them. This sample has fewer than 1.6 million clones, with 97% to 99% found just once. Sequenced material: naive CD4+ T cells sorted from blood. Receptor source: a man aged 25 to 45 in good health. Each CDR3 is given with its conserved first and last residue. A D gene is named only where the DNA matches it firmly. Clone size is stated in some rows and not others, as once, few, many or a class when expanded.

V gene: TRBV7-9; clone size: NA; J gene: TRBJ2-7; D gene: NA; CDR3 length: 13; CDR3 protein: CASSLAVGAALYF; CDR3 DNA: TGTGCCAGCAGCTTAGCGGTAGGAGCGGCTTTATACTTC
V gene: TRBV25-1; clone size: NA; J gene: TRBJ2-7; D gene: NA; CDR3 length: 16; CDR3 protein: CASSKSLGTGSYEQYF; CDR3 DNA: TGTGCCAGCAGTAAGTCACTTGGGACGGGTTCCTACGAGCAGTACTTC
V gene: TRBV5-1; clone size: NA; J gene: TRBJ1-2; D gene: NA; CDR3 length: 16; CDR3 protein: CASRPGRLGVDYGYTF; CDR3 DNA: TGCGCCAGCAGACCCGGCCGCCTGGGAGTCGACTATGGCTACACCTTC
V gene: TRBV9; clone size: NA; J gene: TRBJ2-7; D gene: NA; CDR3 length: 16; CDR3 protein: CASSVGLRGDPYEQYF; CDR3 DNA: TGTGCCAGCAGCGTAGGTCTCAGAGGGGACCCCTACGAGCAGTACTTC
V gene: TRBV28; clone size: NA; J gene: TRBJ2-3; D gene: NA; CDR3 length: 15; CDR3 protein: CASIPIGSSTDTQYF; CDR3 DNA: TGTGCCAGCATTCCGATTGGCAGTAGCACAGATACGCAGTATTTT
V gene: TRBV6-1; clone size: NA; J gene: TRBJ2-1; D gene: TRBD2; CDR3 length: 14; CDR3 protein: CASRMTSGGNEQFF; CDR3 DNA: TGTGCCAGCAGGATGACTAGCGGGGGCAATGAGCAGTTCTTC
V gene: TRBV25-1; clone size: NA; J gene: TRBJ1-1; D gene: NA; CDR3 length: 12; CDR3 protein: CASSVSGARIFF; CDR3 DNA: TGTGCCAGCAGTGTCTCGGGGGCCCGCATTTTCTTT
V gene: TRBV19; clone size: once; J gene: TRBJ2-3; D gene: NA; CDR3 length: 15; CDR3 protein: CASSRRPSGTDTQYF; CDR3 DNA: TGTGCCAGTAGTAGAAGGCCATCCGGGACAGATACGCAGTATTTT
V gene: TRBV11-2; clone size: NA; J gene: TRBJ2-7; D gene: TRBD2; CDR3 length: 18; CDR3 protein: CASSLLAGGRASSYEQYF; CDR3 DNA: TGTGCCAGCAGCTTACTAGCGGGAGGGCGAGCAAGCTCCTACGAGCAGTACTTC
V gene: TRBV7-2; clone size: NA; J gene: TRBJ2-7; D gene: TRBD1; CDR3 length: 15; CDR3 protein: CASSLSLGGLYEQYF; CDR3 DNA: TGTGCCAGCAGCTTAAGTCTAGGGGGCCTCTACGAGCAGTACTTC
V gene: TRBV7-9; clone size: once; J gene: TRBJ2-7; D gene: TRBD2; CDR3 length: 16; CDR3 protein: CASRVWTSGSIYEQYF; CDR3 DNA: TGTGCCAGCAGGGTCTGGACTAGCGGGAGTATCTACGAGCAGTACTTC
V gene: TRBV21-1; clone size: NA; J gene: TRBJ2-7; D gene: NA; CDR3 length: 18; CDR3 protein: CASSCKTGTSGSSYEQYF; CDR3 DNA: TGTGCCAGCAGCTGTAAGACCGGGACTAGCGGGAGCTCCTACGAGCAGTACTTC
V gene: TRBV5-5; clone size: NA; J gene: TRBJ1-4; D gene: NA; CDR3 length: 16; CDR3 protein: CASSFVTGAVDEKLFF; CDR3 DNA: TGTGCCAGCAGTTTTGTCACCGGGGCGGTAGATGAAAAACTGTTTTTT
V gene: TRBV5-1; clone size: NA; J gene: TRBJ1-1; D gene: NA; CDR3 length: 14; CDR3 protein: CASSLEGEGAEAFF; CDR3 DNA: TGCGCCAGCAGCTTGGAGGGTGAAGGGGCTGAAGCTTTCTTT
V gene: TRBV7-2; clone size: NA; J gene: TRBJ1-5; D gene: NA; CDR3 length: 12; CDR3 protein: CASSLGNQPQHF; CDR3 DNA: TGTGCCAGCAGCTTGGGAAATCAGCCCCAGCATTTT
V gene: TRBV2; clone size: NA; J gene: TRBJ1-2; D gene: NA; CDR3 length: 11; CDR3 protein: CASKPTYGYTF; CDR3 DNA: TGTGCCAGCAAGCCGACCTATGGCTACACCTTC
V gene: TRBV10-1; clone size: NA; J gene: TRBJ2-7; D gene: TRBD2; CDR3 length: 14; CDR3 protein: CASSGLADSYEQYF; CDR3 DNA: TGCGCCAGCAGTGGACTAGCGGACTCCTACGAGCAGTACTTC
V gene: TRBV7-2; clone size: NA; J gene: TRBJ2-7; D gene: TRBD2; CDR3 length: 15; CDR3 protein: CASTSLVGGRTEQYF; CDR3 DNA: TGTGCCAGCACATCCCTTGTTGGCGGGAGGACCGAGCAGTACTTC
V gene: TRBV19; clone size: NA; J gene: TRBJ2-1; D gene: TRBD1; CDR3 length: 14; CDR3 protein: CASSDRGGYNEQFF; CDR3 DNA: TGTGCCAGTAGTGACAGGGGGGGCTACAATGAGCAGTTCTTC
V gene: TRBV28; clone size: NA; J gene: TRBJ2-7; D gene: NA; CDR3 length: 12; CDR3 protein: CASSLNGDEQYF; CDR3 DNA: TGTGCCAGCAGTTTAAACGGCGACGAGCAGTACTTC
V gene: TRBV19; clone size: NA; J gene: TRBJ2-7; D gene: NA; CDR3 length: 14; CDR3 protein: CASSISGPNYEQYF; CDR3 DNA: TGTGCCAGTAGTATCTCCGGGCCTAACTACGAGCAGTACTTC
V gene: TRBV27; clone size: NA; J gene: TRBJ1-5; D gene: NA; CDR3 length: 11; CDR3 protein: CASRGPQPQHF; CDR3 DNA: TGTGCCAGCAGGGGTCCTCAGCCCCAGCATTTT
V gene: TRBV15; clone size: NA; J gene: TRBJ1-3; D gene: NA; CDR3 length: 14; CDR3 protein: CATSRDWQGNTIYF; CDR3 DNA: TGTGCCACCAGCAGAGATTGGCAGGGAAACACCATATATTTT
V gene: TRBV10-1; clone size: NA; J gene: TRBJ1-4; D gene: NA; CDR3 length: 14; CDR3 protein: CASSRTGLNEKLFF; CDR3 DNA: TGCGCCAGCAGTAGGACGGGCCTTAATGAAAAACTGTTTTTT
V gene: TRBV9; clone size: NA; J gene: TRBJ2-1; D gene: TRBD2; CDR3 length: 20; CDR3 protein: CASSVAIGGRKLVHYNEQFF; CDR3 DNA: TGTGCCAGCAGCGTAGCTATCGGCGGGAGGAAACTCGTTCACTACAATGAGCAGTTCTTC
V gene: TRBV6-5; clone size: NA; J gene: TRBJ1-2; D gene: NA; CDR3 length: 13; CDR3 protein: CASRGTEANGYTF; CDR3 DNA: TGTGCCAGCAGGGGTACGGAAGCGAATGGCTACACCTTC
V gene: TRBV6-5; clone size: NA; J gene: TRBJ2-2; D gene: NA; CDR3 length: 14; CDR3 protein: CASSYSNSPGELFF; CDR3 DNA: TGTGCCAGCAGTTACTCGAACTCGCCCGGGGAGCTGTTTTTT
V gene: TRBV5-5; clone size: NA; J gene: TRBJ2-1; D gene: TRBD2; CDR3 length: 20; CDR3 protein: CASSLKLLALAGVGQDEQFF; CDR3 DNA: TGTGCCAGCAGCTTGAAGCTACTGGCTCTAGCGGGAGTTGGTCAAGATGAGCAGTTCTTC
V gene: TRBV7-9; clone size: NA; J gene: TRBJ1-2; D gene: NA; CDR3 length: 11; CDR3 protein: CASSEVVLSTF; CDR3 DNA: TGTGCCAGCAGCGAAGTAGTACTTTCCACCTTC
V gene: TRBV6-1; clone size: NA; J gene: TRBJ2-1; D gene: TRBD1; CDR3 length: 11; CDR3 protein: CASRDRGEQFF; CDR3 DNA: TGTGCCAGCAGGGACAGGGGCGAGCAGTTCTTC
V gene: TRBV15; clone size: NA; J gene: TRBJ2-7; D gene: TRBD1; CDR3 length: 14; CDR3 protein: CATSGTGVAYEQYF; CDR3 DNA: TGTGCCACCAGCGGGACAGGGGTGGCCTACGAGCAGTACTTC
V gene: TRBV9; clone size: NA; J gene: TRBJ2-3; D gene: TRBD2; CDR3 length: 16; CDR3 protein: CASSASGALSKDTQYF; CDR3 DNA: TGTGCCAGCAGCGCTAGCGGTGCGTTGTCGAAGGATACGCAGTATTTT
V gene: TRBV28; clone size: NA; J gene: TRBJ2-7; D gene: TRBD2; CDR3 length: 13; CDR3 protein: CASTGGGAYEQYF; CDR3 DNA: TGTGCCAGCACCGGCGGGGGGGCCTACGAGCAGTACTTC